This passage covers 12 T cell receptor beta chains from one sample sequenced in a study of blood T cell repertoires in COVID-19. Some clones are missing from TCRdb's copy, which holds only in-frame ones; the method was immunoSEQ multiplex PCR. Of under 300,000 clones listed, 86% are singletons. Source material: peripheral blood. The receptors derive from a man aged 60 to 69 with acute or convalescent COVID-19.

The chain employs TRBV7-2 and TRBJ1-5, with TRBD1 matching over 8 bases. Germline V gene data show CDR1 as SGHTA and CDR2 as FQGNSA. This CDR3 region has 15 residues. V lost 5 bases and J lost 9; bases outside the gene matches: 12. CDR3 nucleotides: TGTGCCAGCAGCGCGACAGGGGAATCAGACACGCCCCAGCATTTT. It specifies CASSATGESDTPQHF.

Written as DNA, the CDR3 is TGTGCCAGCAGCCCGACAGTCAATGAGCAGTTCTTC. Protein: CASSPTVNEQFF. The chain couples TRBV6-6 to TRBJ2-1; D may be TRBD1 (5 bases). CDR1 MNHNY and CDR2 SVGAGI come from the germline V gene (reference sequence). Between the trimmed V and J ends, which lost 6 bases and 6 bases, there was a span of 9 bases. CDR3 length equals 12 residues.

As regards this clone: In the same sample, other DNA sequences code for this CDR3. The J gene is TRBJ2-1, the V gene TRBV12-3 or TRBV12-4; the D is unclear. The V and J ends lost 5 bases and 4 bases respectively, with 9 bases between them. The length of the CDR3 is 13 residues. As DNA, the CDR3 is TGTGCCAGCAGTCCCACCGGGTACAATGAGCAGTTCTTC. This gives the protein CASSPTGYNEQFF.

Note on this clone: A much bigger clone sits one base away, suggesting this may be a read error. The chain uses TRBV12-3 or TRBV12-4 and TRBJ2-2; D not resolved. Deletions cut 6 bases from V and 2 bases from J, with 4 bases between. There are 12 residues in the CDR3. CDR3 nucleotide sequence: TGTGCCAGCAGCCGTAACACCGGGGAGCTGTTTTTT. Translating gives CASSRNTGELFF.

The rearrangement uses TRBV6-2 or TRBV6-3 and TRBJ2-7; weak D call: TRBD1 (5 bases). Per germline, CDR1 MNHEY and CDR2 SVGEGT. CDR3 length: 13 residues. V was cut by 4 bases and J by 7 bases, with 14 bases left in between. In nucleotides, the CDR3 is TGTGCCAGCAGTTGGGGCAGTCTACGAGAGCAGTACTTC. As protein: CASSWGSLREQYF.

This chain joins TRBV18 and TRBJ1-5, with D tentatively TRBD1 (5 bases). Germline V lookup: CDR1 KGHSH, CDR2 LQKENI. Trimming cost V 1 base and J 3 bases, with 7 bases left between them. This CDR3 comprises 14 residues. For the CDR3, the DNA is TGTGCCAGCTCACCACAGGGGATCAATCAGCCCCAGCATTTT. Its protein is CASSPQGINQPQHF.

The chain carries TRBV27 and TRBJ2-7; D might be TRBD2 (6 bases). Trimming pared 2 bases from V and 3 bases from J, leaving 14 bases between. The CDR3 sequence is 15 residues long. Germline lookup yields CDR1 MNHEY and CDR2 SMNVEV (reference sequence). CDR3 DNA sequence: TGTGCCAGCAGTTTACCGGGAGTAAGGATCTACGAGCAGTACTTC. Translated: CASSLPGVRIYEQYF.

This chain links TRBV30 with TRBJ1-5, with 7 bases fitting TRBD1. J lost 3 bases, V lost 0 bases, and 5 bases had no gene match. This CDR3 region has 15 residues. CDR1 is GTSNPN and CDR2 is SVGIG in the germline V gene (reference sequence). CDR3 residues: CAWSVRQGVNQPQHF. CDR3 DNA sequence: TGTGCCTGGAGTGTTCGGCAGGGGGTCAATCAGCCCCAGCATTTT.

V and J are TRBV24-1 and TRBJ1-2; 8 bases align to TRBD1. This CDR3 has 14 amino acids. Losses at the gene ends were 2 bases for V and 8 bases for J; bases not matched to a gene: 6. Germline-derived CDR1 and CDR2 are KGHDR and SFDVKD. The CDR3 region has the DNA TGTGCCACCAGTGATTCCGGACAGGGTCGGGGCTACACCTTC. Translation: CATSDSGQGRGYTF.

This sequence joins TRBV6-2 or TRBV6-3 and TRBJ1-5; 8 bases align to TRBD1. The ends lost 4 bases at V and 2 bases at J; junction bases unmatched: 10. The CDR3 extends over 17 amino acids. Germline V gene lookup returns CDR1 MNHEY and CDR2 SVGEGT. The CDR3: CASSWDRLSVGNQPQHF. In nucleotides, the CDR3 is TGTGCCAGCAGTTGGGACAGGCTTTCGGTCGGCAATCAGCCCCAGCATTTT.

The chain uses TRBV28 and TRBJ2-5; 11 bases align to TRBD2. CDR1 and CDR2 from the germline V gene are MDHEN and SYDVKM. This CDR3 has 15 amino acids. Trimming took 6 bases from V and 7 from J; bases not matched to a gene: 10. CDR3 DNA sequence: TGTGCCAGCAGACCCCAGACTAGCGGGACGGCGACCCAGTACTTC. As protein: CASRPQTSGTATQYF.

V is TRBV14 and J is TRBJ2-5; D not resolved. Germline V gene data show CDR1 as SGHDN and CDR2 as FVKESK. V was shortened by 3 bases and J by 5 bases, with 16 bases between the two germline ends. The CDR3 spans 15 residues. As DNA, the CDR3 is TGTGCCAGCAGCCAGCAAGTTGGGTTCGGGGAGACCCAGTACTTC. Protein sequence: CASSQQVGFGETQYF.